This T cell receptor (beta chain) was captured by sequencing in a study of cytomegalovirus exposure and HLA in healthy donors. Notes on the study in general: Highly shared sequence variants in one cluster were likely a sequencing artifact.

PCR primers comprised 60 Vbeta and 13 Jbeta primers. Profiling relied on immunoSEQ multiplex PCR, and the TCRdb table lists in-frame clones only, not all of them. The sample records 150,000 to 200,000 clones, 65% to 80% being singletons. While unrecorded immune exposures were likely, the donors were nominally healthy when sampled. This clone showed up just a few times. Its antigen is undetermined. CDR1 SGHTA and CDR2 FQGTGA come from the germline V gene. CDR3 size: 16 residues. V was pared by 5 bases and J by 7 bases, with 18 bases between. The sample taken for sequencing was PBMCs. This chain joins TRBV7-3 and TRBJ1-6; perhaps TRBD1 as D (6 bases). The receptor was isolated from a female donor in good health and CMV-seronegative. DNA for the CDR3: TGTGCCAGCAGCCTCCAGGGGCCCACCTTGAATTCACCCCTCCACTTT. Amino acid sequence: CASSLQGPTLNSPLHF.